These 17 T cell receptor beta chains came from one sample sequenced in a study of T cell responses to AZD1222 COVID-19 vaccine. Profiling relied on immunoSEQ multiplex PCR, and the TCRdb table lists in-frame clones only, not all of them. The sample comprises approximately 89,000 clones, about 89% of which are singletons, and approximately 10% rests with the top ten. Sequences were derived from peripheral blood, sampled 28 days after the second AZD1222 dose. The origin of the receptors is an adult who received the AZD1222 COVID-19 vaccine.

This rearrangement joins TRBV25-1 to TRBJ1-1; no definite D call. In germline, CDR1 is MGHDK, CDR2 SYGVNS. The CDR3 sequence is 16 residues long. Trimming removed 4 bases at V and 4 bases at J, with 19 bases between. This chain's CDR3 is CASSGPRAVISTEAFF. The CDR3 bases are TGTGCCAGCAGTGGTCCCCGGGCCGTGATAAGCACTGAAGCTTTCTTT. Combining the CDR3 with reference TRBV25-1 and TRBJ1-1 gives the whole variable domain EADIYQTPRYLVIGTGKKITLECSQTMGHDKMYWYQQDPGMELHLIHYSYGVNSTEKGDLSSESTVSRIRTEHFPLTLESARPSHTSQYLCASSGPRAVISTEAFFGQGTRLTVV.

The V and J genes are TRBV20-1 and TRBJ2-1, with D tentatively TRBD2 (5 bases). Germline V gives CDR1 DFQATT, CDR2 SNEGSKA (reference sequence). The CDR3 runs 11 residues. The ends were cut back, 6 bases at V and 13 bases at J, with 16 bases in the middle. The CDR3 is CSAIRASRQFF. CDR3 in DNA: TGCAGTGCCATCCGGGCTAGCCGACAGTTCTTC.

Written as DNA, the CDR3 is TGTGCCAGCAGTTTCGGCCAGGCCCACTCCTACGAGCAGTACTTC. It is translated as CASSFGQAHSYEQYF. The rearrangement links TRBV6-5 to TRBJ2-7; unclear D gene. This CDR3 comprises 15 residues. V lost 4 bases to trimming and J lost 0 bases, with 13 bases between them. Germline V gene sequence: CDR1 MNHEY, CDR2 SVGAGI.

The J gene is TRBJ1-6, the V gene TRBV5-6; D is undetermined. Trimming took off 4 bases at V and 0 bases at J, with 8 bases between the two ends. The CDR3 is made up of 15 amino acids. CDR1 is SGHDT, CDR2 YYEEEE, per germline. The CDR3 loop reads CASSPASSYNSPLHF. CDR3 nucleotide sequence: TGTGCCAGCAGCCCGGCGAGCTCCTATAATTCACCCCTCCACTTT.

The chain uses TRBV28 and TRBJ2-7; 11 bases agree with TRBD2. J gave up 2 bases and V 6 bases, and 6 bases lay outside the gene matches. The CDR3 contains 15 residues. Germline CDR1 and CDR2: MDHEN and SYDVKM. CDR3 in amino acids: CASRRGLAGPYEQYF. Written as DNA, the CDR3 is TGTGCCAGCAGACGAGGACTAGCGGGCCCCTACGAGCAGTACTTC. The full variable domain, with the rest looked up from reference TRBV28 and TRBJ2-7, is DVKVTQSSRYLVKRTGEKVFLECVQDMDHENMFWYRQDPGLGLRLIYFSYDVKMKEKGDIPEGYSVSREKKERFSLILESASTNQTSMYLCASRRGLAGPYEQYFGPGTRLTVT.

This chain links TRBV28 with TRBJ2-1, with TRBD2 matching 9 bases. The CDR3 has 15 residues. Trimming removed 10 bases from V and 6 bases from J; junction bases left unmatched: 13. Germline assignment: CDR1 MDHEN and CDR2 SYDVKM. CDR3: CATGPRLAGINEQFF. The DNA of the CDR3 is TGTGCCACTGGACCCCGGCTAGCGGGAATCAATGAGCAGTTCTTC. The whole variable domain, filled in from reference TRBV28 and TRBJ2-1, reads DVKVTQSSRYLVKRTGEKVFLECVQDMDHENMFWYRQDPGLGLRLIYFSYDVKMKEKGDIPEGYSVSREKKERFSLILESASTNQTSMYLCATGPRLAGINEQFFGPGTRLTVL.

This clone was recorded once. The V call is TRBV19, the J call TRBJ1-4; a weak D match, TRBD1 (6 bases). In germline, CDR1 is LNHDA, CDR2 SQIVND (reference sequence). This CDR3 has 14 residues. V was cut by 3 bases and J by 4 bases, with 9 bases left in between. The CDR3 region is CASSMGHFNEKLFF. CDR3 DNA: TGTGCCAGTAGTATGGGACACTTTAATGAAAAACTGTTTTTT.

J is TRBJ1-3 and V is TRBV6-5; D is possibly TRBD1 (6 bases). The ends were cut back, 2 bases at V and 3 bases at J, with 8 bases in the middle. Germline lookup yields CDR1 MNHEY and CDR2 SVGAGI. This CDR3 contains 14 residues. In nucleotides, the CDR3 is TGTGCCAGCAGTTACGGGGGCCTTGGAAACACCATATATTTT. Encoded protein: CASSYGGLGNTIYF.

The V and J genes are TRBV6-5 and TRBJ1-4; D gene ambiguous. The CDR3 consists of 14 residues. Germline V CDR1 and CDR2: MNHEY, SVGAGI. Trimming took 4 bases from V and 3 from J, leaving 9 bases between them. In DNA form, the CDR3 reads TGTGCCAGCAGTTCGGGTTTGGCTAATGAAAAACTGTTTTTT. It yields the protein CASSSGLANEKLFF.

The rearrangement links TRBV28 to TRBJ2-3, with D perhaps given as TRBD1 or TRBD2 (5 bases each). Trimming pared 8 bases from V and 3 bases from J, leaving 15 bases between. CDR1 is MDHEN and CDR2 is SYDVKM in the germline V gene. This CDR3 contains 14 residues. CDR3 in amino acids: CASLRGGGTDTQYF. In DNA form, the CDR3 reads TGTGCCAGCCTTAGGGGCGGAGGAACAGATACGCAGTATTTT.

The CDR3, as DNA: TGTGCCAGCAGTATTAGATCTAACTACACCTTC. Its protein product is CASSIRSNYTF. The chain carries TRBV6-2 or TRBV6-3 and TRBJ1-2; D remains ambiguous. Germline V gene lookup returns CDR1 MNHEY and CDR2 SVGEGT. The ends were cut back, 5 bases at V and 10 bases at J, with 11 bases in the middle. The CDR3 is made up of 11 amino acids.

The rearrangement joins TRBV5-1 to TRBJ2-2, with 10 bases matching TRBD2. CDR1 is SGHRS and CDR2 is YFSETQ in the germline V gene. This CDR3 contains 19 residues. V lost 7 bases and J lost 4; bases outside the gene matches: 19. Here the CDR3 reads CASLRTGLAGASVTGELFF. In DNA form, the CDR3 reads TGCGCCAGCCTCCGTACTGGGCTAGCGGGGGCCAGTGTCACCGGGGAGCTGTTTTTT. Full variable domain (outside the CDR3, taken from reference TRBV5-1 and TRBJ2-2): KAGVTQTPRYLIKTRGQQVTLSCSPISGHRSVSWYQQTPGQGLQFLFEYFSETQRNKGNFPGRFSGRQFSNSRSEMNVSTLELGDSALYLCASLRTGLAGASVTGELFFGEGSRLTVL.

The chain links TRBV5-6 to TRBJ1-4; no firm D call. Per the germline V gene, CDR1 is SGHDT and CDR2 is YYEEEE. Deletions cut 3 bases from V and 0 bases from J, with 15 bases between. The CDR3 loop spans 17 amino acids. For the CDR3, the DNA is TGTGCCAGCAGCTCCCTTAACAACTATGCAACTAATGAAAAACTGTTTTTT. It is translated as CASSSLNNYATNEKLFF. The entire variable domain, with the rest obtained from reference TRBV5-6 and TRBJ1-4, is as follows: DAGVTQSPTHLIKTRGQQVTLRCSPKSGHDTVSWYQQALGQGPQFIFQYYEEEERQRGNFPDRFSGHQFPNYSSELNVNALLLGDSALYLCASSSLNNYATNEKLFFGSGTQLSVL.

The V and J genes are TRBV7-9 and TRBJ1-4, with D perhaps TRBD1 (5 bases). V lost 1 base, J lost 8 bases, and 11 bases lay in between. Per germline, CDR1 SEHNR and CDR2 FQNEAQ (reference sequence). The CDR3 runs 14 residues. CDR3 sequence: CASSLGGPDEKLFF. The CDR3, as DNA: TGTGCCAGCAGCTTAGGGGGACCAGACGAAAAACTGTTTTTT. Based on the CDR3 plus reference TRBV7-9 and TRBJ1-4, the full variable domain is DTGVSQNPRHKITKRGQNVTFRCDPISEHNRLYWYRQTLGQGPEFLTYFQNEAQLEKSRLLSDRFSAERPKGSFSTLEIQRTEQGDSAMYLCASSLGGPDEKLFFGSGTQLSVL.

The chain employs TRBV24-1 and TRBJ1-1; 10 nucleotides align to TRBD1. In germline, CDR1 is KGHDR, CDR2 SFDVKD. This CDR3 spans 13 amino acids. The J segment lost 5 bases and the V segment lost 8 bases, leaving 4 bases of the junction unmatched. The CDR3 sequence: CATTRTGGTEAFF. The CDR3 nucleotides read TGTGCCACCACGAGGACAGGGGGAACTGAAGCTTTCTTT.

The rearrangement joins TRBV20-1 to TRBJ2-7, with 12 nucleotides matching TRBD2. The germline gives CDR1 DFQATT, CDR2 SNEGSKA (reference sequence). J gave up 0 bases and V 3 bases, and 6 bases lay outside the gene matches. The CDR3 is 16 residues long. This CDR3 reads CSASGSSGRVSYEQYF. CDR3 in DNA: TGCAGTGCTAGTGGATCTAGCGGGAGGGTCTCCTACGAGCAGTACTTC.

The chain is built from TRBV5-1 and TRBJ1-1; TRBD1 aligns across 9 bases. The CDR3 is 17 residues long. Trimming cost V 4 bases and J 3 bases; bases outside gene matches: 13. From germline, CDR1 is SGHRS and CDR2 YFSETQ. CDR3 sequence: CASSATGQGEVDTEAFF. The CDR3 region has the DNA TGCGCCAGCAGCGCCACGGGACAGGGTGAAGTAGACACTGAAGCTTTCTTT.